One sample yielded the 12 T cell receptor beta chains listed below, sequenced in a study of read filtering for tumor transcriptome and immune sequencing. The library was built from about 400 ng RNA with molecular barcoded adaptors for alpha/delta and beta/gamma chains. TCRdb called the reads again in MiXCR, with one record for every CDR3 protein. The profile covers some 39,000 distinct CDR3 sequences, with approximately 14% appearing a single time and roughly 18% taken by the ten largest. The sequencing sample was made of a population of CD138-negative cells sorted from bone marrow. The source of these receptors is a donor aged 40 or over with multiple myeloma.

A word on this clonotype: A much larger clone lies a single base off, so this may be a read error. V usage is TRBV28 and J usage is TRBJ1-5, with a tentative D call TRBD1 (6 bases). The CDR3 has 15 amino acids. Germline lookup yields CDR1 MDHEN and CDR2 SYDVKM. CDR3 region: CASKIRGLGNQSQHF. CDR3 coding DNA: TGTGCCAGCAAGATTCGGGGGCTCGGCAATCAGTCCCAGCATTTT.

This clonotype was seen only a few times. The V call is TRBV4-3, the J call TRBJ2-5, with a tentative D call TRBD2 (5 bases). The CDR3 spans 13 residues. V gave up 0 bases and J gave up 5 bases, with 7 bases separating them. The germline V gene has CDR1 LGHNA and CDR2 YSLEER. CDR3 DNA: TGCGCCAGCAGCCAAGACCGCGGGGAGACCCAGTACTTC. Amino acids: CASSQDRGETQYF.

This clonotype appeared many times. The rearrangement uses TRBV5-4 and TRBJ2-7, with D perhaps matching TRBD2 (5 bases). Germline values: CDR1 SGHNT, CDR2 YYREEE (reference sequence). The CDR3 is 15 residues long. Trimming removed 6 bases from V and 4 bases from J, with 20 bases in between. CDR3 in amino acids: CASTIGLQPDYEQYF. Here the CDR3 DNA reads TGTGCCAGCACCATAGGACTGCAACCGGATTACGAGCAGTACTTC. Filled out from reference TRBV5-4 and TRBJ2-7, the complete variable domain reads ETGVTQSPTHLIKTRGQQVTLRCSSQSGHNTVSWYQQALGQGPQFIFQYYREEENGRGNFPPRFSGLQFPNYSSELNVNALELDDSALYLCASTIGLQPDYEQYFGPGTRLTVT.

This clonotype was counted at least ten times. The CDR3 sequence is CSARDVSGPPYEQYF. The CDR3 region has the DNA TGCAGTGCTAGAGATGTTTCGGGTCCCCCCTACGAGCAGTACTTC. The chain joins TRBV20-1 to TRBJ2-7; D remains ambiguous. Germline CDR1 is DFQATT and CDR2 is SNEGSKA (reference sequence). V lost 0 bases and J 2 bases, leaving 14 bases between the germline ends. The CDR3 is 15 residues long.

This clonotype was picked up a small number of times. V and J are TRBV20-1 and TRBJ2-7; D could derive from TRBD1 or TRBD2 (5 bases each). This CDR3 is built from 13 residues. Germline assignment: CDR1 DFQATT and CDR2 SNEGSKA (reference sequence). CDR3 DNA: TGCAGCGGAGTTGTAGGGACGGTCTACGAGCAGTACTTC. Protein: CSGVVGTVYEQYF.

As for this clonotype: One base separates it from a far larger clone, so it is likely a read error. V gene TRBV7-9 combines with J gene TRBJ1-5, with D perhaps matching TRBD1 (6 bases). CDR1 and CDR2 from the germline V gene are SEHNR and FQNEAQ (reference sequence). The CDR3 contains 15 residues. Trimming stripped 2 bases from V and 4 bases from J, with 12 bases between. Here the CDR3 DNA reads TGTGCCAGCAGCTTATTCGGGGGGGCGAATCAGCCCCAGCATTTT. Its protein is CASSLFGGANQPQHF.

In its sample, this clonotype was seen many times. The CDR3 protein is CSAFRYSYEQYF. The CDR3 region has the DNA TGCAGTGCTTTTCGGTACTCCTACGAGCAGTACTTC. This chain links TRBV20-1 with TRBJ2-7; D call uncertain. Germline V gene lookup returns CDR1 DFQATT and CDR2 SNEGSKA (reference sequence). Trimming took off 5 bases at V and 0 bases at J, with 8 bases between the two ends. The CDR3 sequence is 12 residues long.

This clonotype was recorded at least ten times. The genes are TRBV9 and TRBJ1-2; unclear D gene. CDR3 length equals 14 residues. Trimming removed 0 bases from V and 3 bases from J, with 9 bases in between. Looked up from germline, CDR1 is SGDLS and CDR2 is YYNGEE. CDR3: CASSVVPGDYGYTF. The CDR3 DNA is TGTGCCAGCAGCGTAGTCCCAGGCGACTATGGCTACACCTTC.

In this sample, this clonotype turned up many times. CDR3: CASSQGTGASNQPQHF. CDR3 nucleotides: TGTGCCAGCAGCCAAGGGACAGGGGCCAGCAATCAGCCCCAGCATTTT. The chain carries TRBV4-2 and TRBJ1-5; 9 nucleotides align to TRBD1. J gave up 1 base and V 1 base, and 2 bases lay outside the gene matches. Germline CDR1 is LGHNA and CDR2 is YNFKEQ. The CDR3 length is 16 residues.

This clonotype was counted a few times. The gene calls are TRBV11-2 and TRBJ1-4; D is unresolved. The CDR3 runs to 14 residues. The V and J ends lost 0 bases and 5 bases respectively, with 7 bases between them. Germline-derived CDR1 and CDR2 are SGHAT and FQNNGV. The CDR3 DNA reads TGTGCCAGCAGCTTAGACATTAGGAATGAAAAACTGTTTTTT. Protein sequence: CASSLDIRNEKLFF.

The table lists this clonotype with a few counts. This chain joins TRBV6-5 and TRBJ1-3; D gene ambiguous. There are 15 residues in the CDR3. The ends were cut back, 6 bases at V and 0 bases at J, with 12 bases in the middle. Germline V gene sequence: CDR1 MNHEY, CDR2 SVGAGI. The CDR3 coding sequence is TGTGCCAGCAGCGGAGGATACGTCTCTGGAAACACCATATATTTT. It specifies CASSGGYVSGNTIYF.

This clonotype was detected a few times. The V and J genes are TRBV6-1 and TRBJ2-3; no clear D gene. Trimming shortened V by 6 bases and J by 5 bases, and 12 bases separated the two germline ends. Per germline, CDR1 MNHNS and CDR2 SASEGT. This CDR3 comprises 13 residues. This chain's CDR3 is CASRAELVDTQYF. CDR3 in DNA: TGTGCCAGCAGGGCGGAATTAGTAGATACGCAGTATTTT.